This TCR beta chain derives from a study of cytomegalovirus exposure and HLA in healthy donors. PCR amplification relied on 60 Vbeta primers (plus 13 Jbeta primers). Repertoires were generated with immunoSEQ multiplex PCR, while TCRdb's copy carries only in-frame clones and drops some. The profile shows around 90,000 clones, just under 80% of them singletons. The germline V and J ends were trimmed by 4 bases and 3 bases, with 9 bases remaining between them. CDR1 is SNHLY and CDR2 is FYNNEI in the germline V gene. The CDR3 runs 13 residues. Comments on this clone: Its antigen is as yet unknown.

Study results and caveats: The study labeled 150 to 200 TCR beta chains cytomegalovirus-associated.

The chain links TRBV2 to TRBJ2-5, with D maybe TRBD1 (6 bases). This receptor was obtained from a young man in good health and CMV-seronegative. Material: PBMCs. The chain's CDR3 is CASSVGQKETQYF. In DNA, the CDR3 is TGTGCCAGCAGTGTAGGACAGAAAGAGACCCAGTACTTC.